These 9 T cell receptor beta chains came from one sample sequenced in a study of T cell responses to AZD1222 COVID-19 vaccine (dated by TCRdb to about 2021). The receptor library was made with the immunoSEQ multiplex PCR assay. As stored in TCRdb, this immuneACCESS dataset retains in-frame rearrangements with V and J assigned. A fraction of the clones does not appear; measured against another copy, unresolved V genes explain less than half of the discrepancy, and the remainder lacks a known reason. A total of approximately 130,000 clones appear in this sample, more than 85% of them only once. 0.9% to 0.95% of the sample lies in the top ten. The intended sense of this specimen's time point label: baseline before first vaccination. The starting material was peripheral blood, obtained on day 0 of AZD1222 vaccination. These receptor sequences come from an adult in good health.

The V and J genes are TRBV6-5 and TRBJ1-6; D gene unclear. V was trimmed by 8 bases and J by 1 base, leaving 12 bases between them. Germline V gene sequence: CDR1 MNHEY, CDR2 SVGAGI. There are 15 residues in the CDR3. The CDR3 DNA is TGTGCCAGCGGATCCGACGGGTCCTATAATTCACCCCTCCACTTT. Encoded protein: CASGSDGSYNSPLHF.

As concerns this clone: Different DNA sequences within this sample yield the same CDR3. The rearrangement links TRBV7-9 to TRBJ1-6; D remains unclear. CDR1 and CDR2 (germline): SEHNR, FQNEAQ (reference sequence). V was pared by 1 base and J by 7 bases, with 8 bases between. This CDR3 has 14 residues. The CDR3, as DNA: TGTGCCAGCAGCTTAGGGGGAAGAAATTCACCCCTCCACTTT. It encodes CASSLGGRNSPLHF.

This chain links TRBV3-1 (or the pseudogene TRBV3-2) with TRBJ2-7; no firm D call. The V and J ends lost 1 base and 2 bases respectively, with 6 bases between them. The CDR3 is 13 amino acids. Germline V CDR1 and CDR2: LGHDT, YNNKEL (reference sequence). This CDR3 reads CASSQGPAYEQYF. The CDR3 DNA follows: TGTGCCAGCAGCCAAGGACCCGCCTACGAGCAGTACTTC.

This chain's CDR3 is CASSFGLAPETQYF. CDR3 nucleotide sequence: TGTGCCAGCAGCTTCGGACTAGCTCCGGAGACCCAGTACTTC. The gene calls are TRBV7-6 and TRBJ2-5; TRBD2 aligns across 8 bases. Germline CDR1 is SGHVS and CDR2 is FNYEAQ. Germline trimming cut 3 bases from V and 5 bases from J; bases unmatched to any gene: 5. The CDR3 has 14 residues. Together with reference TRBV7-6 and TRBJ2-5, the CDR3 gives the full variable domain: GAGVSQSPRYKVTKRGQDVALRCDPISGHVSLYWYRQALGQGPEFLTYFNYEAQQDKSGLPNDRFSAERPEGSISTLTIQRTEQRDSAMYRCASSFGLAPETQYFGPGTRLLVL.

The chain recombines TRBV7-2 with TRBJ2-7; TRBD1 or TRBD2 may be the D gene (6 bases each). This CDR3 has 15 amino acids. CDR1 SGHTA and CDR2 FQGNSA come from the germline V gene. The V end lost 5 bases, the J end lost 4 bases, and 18 bases lay between the germline ends. CDR3 in amino acids: CASSRGGGPSYEQYF. Written as DNA, the CDR3 is TGTGCCAGCAGCCGCGGTGGGGGGCCCTCTTACGAGCAGTACTTC.

This chain links TRBV29-1 with TRBJ1-1; D not certain. V shed 3 bases and J shed 1 base, with 12 bases lying between them. The length of the CDR3 is 14 residues. Per germline, CDR1 SQVTM and CDR2 ANQGSEA. For the CDR3, the DNA is TGCAGCGTTGAGTTGAAGCGTGGGAACACTGAAGCTTTCTTT. Translation: CSVELKRGNTEAFF.

The count of this clone is one. For the CDR3, the DNA is TGTGCCAGCAGTGAACTTCGCGGACTTCCCACCTACGAGCAGTACTTC. Its translation: CASSELRGLPTYEQYF. The rearrangement links TRBV6-1 to TRBJ2-7; possibly TRBD2 for D (5 bases). The ends were cut back, 2 bases at V and 2 bases at J, with 16 bases in the middle. Germline CDR1 and CDR2: MNHNS and SASEGT. This CDR3 comprises 16 residues.

The chain employs TRBV30 and TRBJ1-1, with 8 bases fitting TRBD1. CDR1 is GTSNPN and CDR2 is SVGIG in the germline V gene (reference sequence). This CDR3 has 14 amino acids. The junction had 2 bases not matched to a gene; V was cut back by 2 bases and J by 0 bases. The CDR3 sequence: CAWSRDRLNTEAFF. The CDR3 nucleotides read TGTGCCTGGAGTCGGGACAGGCTGAACACTGAAGCTTTCTTT.

As DNA, the CDR3 is TGTGCCAGCAGAGGGACCGCGGCCCACGAGCAGTACTTC. Its protein product is CASRGTAAHEQYF. The J gene is TRBJ2-7, the V gene TRBV6-5, with D perhaps assigned TRBD1 or TRBD2 (5 bases each). The CDR3 loop spans 13 amino acids. Germline V gene lookup returns CDR1 MNHEY and CDR2 SVGAGI. Trimming pared 6 bases from V and 5 bases from J, leaving 14 bases between.